Given below is one T cell receptor beta chain in context. Controls comprised healthy donors matched for age and sex. Negative isolation was applied to CD8+ and CD4+ T cells, and FACS enrichment was applied to TEMRA cells. Random hexamers were used to reverse transcribe an amount of about 0.5 to 1 ug RNA. By means of immunoSEQ multiplex PCR, TCR beta CDR3 spanning 54 Vbeta and 13 Jbeta underwent amplification. Each CDR3 protein gets one entry after TCRdb re-called the immunoSEQ multiplex PCR reads with MiXCR. Among roughly 120,000 distinct CDR3 sequences listed, around 94% were seen once. This sample was included in a study of CD8 T cells in Susac syndrome. The receptor was derived from a human donor in good health. The sequenced sample was CD4+ T cells from PBMCs.

CDR3 sequence: CASSLDVRGETQYF. In DNA, the CDR3 is TGCGCCAGCAGCCTGGACGTCAGGGGAGAGACCCAGTACTTC. This sequence joins TRBV5-1 and TRBJ2-5; the D gene is possibly TRBD1 (6 bases). CDR1 SGHRS and CDR2 YFSETQ come from the germline V gene. This CDR3 region has 14 residues. The ends were cut back, 4 bases at V and 4 bases at J, with 14 bases in the middle.